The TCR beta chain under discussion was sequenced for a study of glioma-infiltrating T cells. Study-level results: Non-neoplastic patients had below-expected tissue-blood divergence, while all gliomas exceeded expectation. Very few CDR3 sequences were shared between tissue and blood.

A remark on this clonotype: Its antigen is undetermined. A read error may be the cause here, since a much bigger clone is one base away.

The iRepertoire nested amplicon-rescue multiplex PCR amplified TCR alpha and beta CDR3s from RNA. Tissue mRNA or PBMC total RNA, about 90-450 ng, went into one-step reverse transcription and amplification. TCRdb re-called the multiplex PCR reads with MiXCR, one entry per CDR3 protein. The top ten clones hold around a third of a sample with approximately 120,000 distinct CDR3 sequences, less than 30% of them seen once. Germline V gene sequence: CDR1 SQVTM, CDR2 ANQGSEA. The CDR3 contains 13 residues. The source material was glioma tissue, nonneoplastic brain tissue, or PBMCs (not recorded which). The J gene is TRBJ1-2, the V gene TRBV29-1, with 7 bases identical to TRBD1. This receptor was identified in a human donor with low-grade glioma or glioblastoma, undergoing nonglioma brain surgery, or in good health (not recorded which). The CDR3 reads CSVDFVTGYAYTF. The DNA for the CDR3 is TGCAGCGTTGATTTTGTGACAGGGTATGCCTACACCTTC.